This T cell receptor (beta chain) was recorded in a study of graft-versus-host responses after intestinal transplantation. The overall study: Recipients had transplants, and these were multivisceral, liver-intestinal, or isolated intestinal. Every transplant recipient was induced with anti-thymocyte globulin, then maintained on tacrolimus and steroids for about 3 years. Study-wide findings and caveats: Detection of GvH clones occurred in recipient marrow, and some had their first appearance in ileum or blood. Across patients carrying graft-donor T cell macrochimerism, allografts held high graft-versus-host to host-versus-graft clonal ratios.

The data were produced by immunoSEQ multiplex PCR, yet TCRdb's version contains in-frame clones alone and is incomplete. The sample contains approximately 70,000 clones, 84% of which appear only once. Note on this clone: The antigen remains unidentified.

Germline CDR1 is LNHNV and CDR2 is YYDKDF (reference sequence). V lost 1 base and J 5 bases, leaving 20 bases between the germline ends. The length of the CDR3 is 17 residues. This clonotype was obtained from a human donor who was the organ donor for an intestinal transplant. The material was unstimulated CD4+ T cells sorted from spleen or lymph node cells, obtained before transplant. The chain is built from TRBV15 and TRBJ2-5, with D tentatively TRBD2 (6 bases). CDR3 nucleotides: TGTGCCACCAGCAGAGTCGGAGGGGCAGGGTCTGAGGAGACCCAGTACTTC. Its protein is CATSRVGGAGSEETQYF.